This T cell receptor (beta chain) was identified during a study of blood T cell repertoires in COVID-19. Study at large: The study drew acute and convalescent COVID-19 samples from the United States, Italy and Spain. Sample material is recorded as cDNA or gDNA derived from T cells, B-cell-depleted T cells, or PBMCs.

Source study methods: Amplification of reference gene primers was used by the study to estimate nucleated cell counts. Profiling relied on immunoSEQ multiplex PCR, and the TCRdb table lists in-frame clones only, not all of them. The V and J calls and clone size are taken from that table; D and trimming were inferred from the DNA. There are around 19,000 clones in the sample; about 89% occur only once, and roughly 4.2% lies in the top ten. In germline, CDR1 is MNHEY, CDR2 SMNVEV (reference sequence). V was trimmed by 4 bases and J by 10 bases, leaving 14 bases between them. The CDR3 is 14 amino acids.

Sequences were obtained from peripheral blood. This chain links TRBV27 with TRBJ1-6; a possible D gene is TRBD1 (5 bases). The clonotype was recovered from a human donor in a cohort sampled during active COVID-19. The CDR3 nucleotides read TGTGCCAGCAGTTCGAAAGGGGTGGGGTCACCCCTCCACTTT. It is translated as CASSSKGVGSPLHF.